This section outlines one TCR beta chain sequence together with its context. Its antigen is currently unknown. The data stem from a study of cytomegalovirus exposure and HLA in healthy donors. Findings of the study overall: A later examination showed that TCR association rates differed by HLA locus, with DRB1 most and HLA-C fewest. Rare TCR sequences dominated, though some public TCRs recurred in many donors. Available immune exposure information covered CMV serostatus only. TCR beta sequences reportedly predicted the HLA-A and HLA-B alleles of most subjects accurately.

60 Vbeta and 13 Jbeta primers were used in PCR. Only in-frame clones appear in the TCRdb table, and some are missing; sequencing was by immunoSEQ multiplex PCR. This table holds approximately 190,000 clones, approximately 11% found once. CDR1 MGHDK and CDR2 SYGVNS come from the germline V gene. V trimming: 3 bases; J trimming: 1 base; junction bases outside the gene matches: 7. CDR3 size: 16 residues. Sequencing was carried out using PBMCs. The receptor comes from a man aged 50-60 years in good health and CMV-seropositive. The rearrangement uses TRBV25-1 and TRBJ2-5; 8 bases match TRBD1. This chain's CDR3 is CASSESRTGTQETQYF. The CDR3 DNA follows: TGTGCCAGCAGTGAGTCCCGGACAGGGACCCAAGAGACCCAGTACTTC.